Reported below is one TCR beta chain. The CDR3 loop spans 15 amino acids. Germline V gene lookup returns CDR1 LNHDA and CDR2 SQIVND (reference sequence). Trimming cost V 4 bases and J 3 bases, with 12 bases left between them. The sample originates from a study of blood T cell repertoires in COVID-19. Looking at the study overall: Spain, Italy and the United States supplied samples that represented acute and convalescent COVID-19.

The repertoire was sequenced with immunoSEQ multiplex PCR; TCRdb's copy has only in-frame clones and lacks some. This sample has roughly 200,000 clones, with 88% found just once. The sequencing input was peripheral blood. This chain connects TRBV19 to TRBJ1-4; weak D call: TRBD1 (5 bases). The sequence was collected from a man in his late teens or twenties with active or convalescent COVID-19. CDR3 sequence: CASSSRGTPNEKLFF. CDR3 coding DNA: TGTGCCAGTAGTAGCCGAGGGACTCCTAATGAAAAACTGTTTTTT.